Listed below are T cell receptor beta chains from one sample, sequenced in a study of blood T cell repertoires in COVID-19. Clones were read by immunoSEQ multiplex PCR, and TCRdb kept only the in-frame ones, dropping some. The sample includes 45,000 to 60,000 clones, around 90% seen only once; the top ten take roughly 2%. Sequencing input: peripheral blood. The receptors shown here come from a human donor in a cohort sampled during active COVID-19. Each CDR3 is given with its conserved first and last residue. Each record gives: clone size, V gene, CDR3 length, J gene, D gene, CDR3 DNA, CDR3 protein. D genes are given only for firm matches. Clone size is given for some rows only: seen once, a few or many times, or a class if the clone is expanded.

clone_size: NA
v_call: TRBV19
cdr3_length: 15
j_call: TRBJ2-4
d_call: TRBD1
cdr3_nt: TGTGCCAGTAGACCTTACGGGACAGGTGGGAACATTCAGTACTTC
cdr3_aa: CASRPYGTGGNIQYF

clone_size: NA
v_call: TRBV29-1
cdr3_length: 14
j_call: TRBJ2-2
d_call: TRBD2
cdr3_nt: TGCAGCGTTGTGTATAGCGGGAGGGCCGGGGAGCTGTTTTTT
cdr3_aa: CSVVYSGRAGELFF

clone_size: once
v_call: TRBV6-5
cdr3_length: 15
j_call: TRBJ2-3
d_call: TRBD2
cdr3_nt: TGTGCCAGCAGGCCCGCGGGGGGCATCACAGATACGCAGTATTTT
cdr3_aa: CASRPAGGITDTQYF

clone_size: NA
v_call: TRBV3-1/TRBV3-2
cdr3_length: 15
j_call: TRBJ1-1
d_call: NA
cdr3_nt: TGTGCCAGCAGCCATTCAGGGGCAATGAACACTGAAGCTTTCTTT
cdr3_aa: CASSHSGAMNTEAFF

clone_size: few
v_call: TRBV19
cdr3_length: 14
j_call: TRBJ1-1
d_call: NA
cdr3_nt: TGTGCCAGTAGTTGGGGAAGGGGGAACACTGAAGCTTTCTTT
cdr3_aa: CASSWGRGNTEAFF

clone_size: NA
v_call: TRBV11-2
cdr3_length: 16
j_call: TRBJ2-7
d_call: NA
cdr3_nt: TGTGCCAGCAGCTCCCCGGGAAGGACCGCACGTTACGAGCAGTACTTC
cdr3_aa: CASSSPGRTARYEQYF

clone_size: NA
v_call: TRBV18
cdr3_length: 14
j_call: TRBJ2-3
d_call: TRBD1
cdr3_nt: TGTGCCAGCTCACCCGACAGGGGCACAGATACGCAGTATTTT
cdr3_aa: CASSPDRGTDTQYF

clone_size: NA
v_call: TRBV11-2
cdr3_length: 16
j_call: TRBJ1-6
d_call: NA
cdr3_nt: TGTGCCAGCAGCTACGGACAAGGCCTCTATAATTCACCCCTCCACTTT
cdr3_aa: CASSYGQGLYNSPLHF

clone_size: NA
v_call: TRBV5-1
cdr3_length: 15
j_call: TRBJ1-2
d_call: NA
cdr3_nt: TGCGCCAGCAGCTTGGACGAGGCACCGGGATATGGCTACACCTTC
cdr3_aa: CASSLDEAPGYGYTF

clone_size: NA
v_call: TRBV28
cdr3_length: 12
j_call: TRBJ2-7
d_call: NA
cdr3_nt: TGTGCCAGCAGGGACGGGACTGCCGAGCAGTACTTC
cdr3_aa: CASRDGTAEQYF

clone_size: NA
v_call: TRBV21-1
cdr3_length: 19
j_call: TRBJ2-1
d_call: NA
cdr3_nt: TGTGCCAGCAGCAAAGCCTTAGAACCGCGAGTTAGCTCCTACAATGAGCAGTTCTTC
cdr3_aa: CASSKALEPRVSSYNEQFF

clone_size: NA
v_call: TRBV10-3
cdr3_length: 16
j_call: TRBJ1-2
d_call: NA
cdr3_nt: TGTGCCATCAGTGAGTCAGGACAGCCTATTAACTATGGCTACACCTTC
cdr3_aa: CAISESGQPINYGYTF

clone_size: NA
v_call: TRBV5-1
cdr3_length: 14
j_call: TRBJ1-1
d_call: NA
cdr3_nt: TGCGCCAGCAGCTCTCAGGGGCCGGGCACTGAAGCTTTCTTT
cdr3_aa: CASSSQGPGTEAFF

clone_size: once
v_call: TRBV3-1/TRBV3-2
cdr3_length: 16
j_call: TRBJ2-7
d_call: TRBD2
cdr3_nt: TGTGCCAGCAGCCGAAATCTAGCGGGGGGGCGGAACGAGCAGTACTTC
cdr3_aa: CASSRNLAGGRNEQYF

clone_size: NA
v_call: TRBV6-5
cdr3_length: 11
j_call: TRBJ2-7
d_call: NA
cdr3_nt: TGTGCCAGCAGGTCCAAATACGAGCAGTACTTC
cdr3_aa: CASRSKYEQYF

clone_size: NA
v_call: TRBV29-1
cdr3_length: 15
j_call: TRBJ2-7
d_call: NA
cdr3_nt: TGCAGCGTTGAATCTTCAAGGGGCAAGATCTACGAGCAGTACTTC
cdr3_aa: CSVESSRGKIYEQYF

clone_size: few
v_call: TRBV28
cdr3_length: 15
j_call: TRBJ1-2
d_call: TRBD1
cdr3_nt: TGTGCCAGCAGTTTGGGACAGCGCTCAAAGGGTGGCTACACCTTC
cdr3_aa: CASSLGQRSKGGYTF

clone_size: NA
v_call: TRBV5-1
cdr3_length: 18
j_call: TRBJ2-2
d_call: TRBD2
cdr3_nt: TGCGCCAGCAGCCCATGGTATAGCGGGGGCCCGAACACCGGGGAGCTGTTTTTT
cdr3_aa: CASSPWYSGGPNTGELFF

clone_size: NA
v_call: TRBV6-5
cdr3_length: 12
j_call: TRBJ1-1
d_call: NA
cdr3_nt: TGTGCCAGCAGTTTGGCGAACACTGAAGCTTTCTTT
cdr3_aa: CASSLANTEAFF

clone_size: NA
v_call: TRBV10-3
cdr3_length: 14
j_call: TRBJ1-1
d_call: TRBD1
cdr3_nt: TGTGCCATCAGGGGAGGACAGGGTTACACTGAAGCTTTCTTT
cdr3_aa: CAIRGGQGYTEAFF

clone_size: NA
v_call: TRBV7-2
cdr3_length: 17
j_call: TRBJ1-1
d_call: NA
cdr3_nt: TGTGCCAGCAGCTTCAGCCACAGAGGGCAGATAAACACTGAAGCTTTCTTT
cdr3_aa: CASSFSHRGQINTEAFF

clone_size: NA
v_call: TRBV7-2
cdr3_length: 15
j_call: TRBJ2-3
d_call: TRBD2
cdr3_nt: TGTGCCAGCAGCTTACGCGGGGGGGGAGGAGATACGCAGTATTTT
cdr3_aa: CASSLRGGGGDTQYF

clone_size: NA
v_call: TRBV6-6
cdr3_length: 12
j_call: TRBJ1-4
d_call: NA
cdr3_nt: TGTGCCAGCAGTTACCGTAATGAAAAACTGTTTTTT
cdr3_aa: CASSYRNEKLFF

clone_size: NA
v_call: TRBV7-2
cdr3_length: 15
j_call: TRBJ2-1
d_call: NA
cdr3_nt: TGTGCCAGCAGCTCCGTTAGGAGCTCCTACAATGAGCAGTTCTTC
cdr3_aa: CASSSVRSSYNEQFF

clone_size: NA
v_call: TRBV4-1
cdr3_length: 18
j_call: TRBJ2-2
d_call: TRBD1
cdr3_nt: TGCGCCAGCAGCCAAGATCCAGGGGGCGCCGGGGACACCGGGGAGCTGTTTTTT
cdr3_aa: CASSQDPGGAGDTGELFF

clone_size: NA
v_call: TRBV5-1
cdr3_length: 14
j_call: TRBJ2-2
d_call: NA
cdr3_nt: TGCGCCAGCGCGGAGACCTTCAACACCGGGGAGCTGTTTTTT
cdr3_aa: CASAETFNTGELFF

clone_size: once
v_call: TRBV7-2
cdr3_length: 16
j_call: TRBJ2-1
d_call: TRBD2
cdr3_nt: TGTGCCAGCAGCTCCCATCTAGCGGCTGGGGGCAATGAGCAGTTCTTC
cdr3_aa: CASSSHLAAGGNEQFF

clone_size: NA
v_call: TRBV27
cdr3_length: 16
j_call: TRBJ2-1
d_call: TRBD2
cdr3_nt: TGTGCCAGCAGTCCGGAAGCTAGCGGGACTTACAATGAGCAGTTCTTC
cdr3_aa: CASSPEASGTYNEQFF

clone_size: NA
v_call: TRBV28
cdr3_length: 15
j_call: TRBJ2-3
d_call: TRBD1
cdr3_nt: TGTGCCAGCAGTTATCGACAGGGGGCTTCAGATACGCAGTATTTT
cdr3_aa: CASSYRQGASDTQYF

clone_size: NA
v_call: TRBV6-2/TRBV6-3
cdr3_length: 15
j_call: TRBJ2-5
d_call: TRBD2
cdr3_nt: TGTGCCAGCAGTTACCTCGCGGGGGGGGCAGAGACCCAGTACTTC
cdr3_aa: CASSYLAGGAETQYF

clone_size: NA
v_call: TRBV12-5
cdr3_length: 17
j_call: TRBJ1-3
d_call: NA
cdr3_nt: TGTGCTAGTGGTTTGGGACGACAGGTCGTCTCGGGAAACACCATATATTTT
cdr3_aa: CASGLGRQVVSGNTIYF

clone_size: once
v_call: TRBV4-3
cdr3_length: 18
j_call: TRBJ2-2
d_call: TRBD2
cdr3_nt: TGCGCCAGCAGCCAACGCCACGGGACTAGCGGGAGCCCGGGGGAGCTGTTTTTT
cdr3_aa: CASSQRHGTSGSPGELFF

clone_size: NA
v_call: TRBV19
cdr3_length: 16
j_call: TRBJ2-3
d_call: TRBD1
cdr3_nt: TGTGCCAGTAGTCCGTTGACGGGACAGAGCACAGATACGCAGTATTTT
cdr3_aa: CASSPLTGQSTDTQYF

clone_size: NA
v_call: TRBV7-2
cdr3_length: 16
j_call: TRBJ2-7
d_call: TRBD2
cdr3_nt: TGTGCCAGCAGCTCTCTTTTAGCGGGGGGAATCTACGAGCAGTACTTC
cdr3_aa: CASSSLLAGGIYEQYF

clone_size: NA
v_call: TRBV4-3
cdr3_length: 17
j_call: TRBJ2-1
d_call: NA
cdr3_nt: TGCGCCAGCAGCCAAGGTCCGACCGACAGCTCCTACAATGAGCAGTTCTTC
cdr3_aa: CASSQGPTDSSYNEQFF

clone_size: once
v_call: TRBV19
cdr3_length: 13
j_call: TRBJ2-3
d_call: TRBD1
cdr3_nt: TGTGCCAGTAGTAGCCAAAACAGGGGTACGCAGTATTTT
cdr3_aa: CASSSQNRGTQYF

clone_size: once
v_call: TRBV2
cdr3_length: 15
j_call: TRBJ2-3
d_call: NA
cdr3_nt: TGTGCCAGCAGTGAACGCCTAGCTAGCACAGATACGCAGTATTTT
cdr3_aa: CASSERLASTDTQYF

clone_size: NA
v_call: TRBV5-1
cdr3_length: 16
j_call: TRBJ2-7
d_call: NA
cdr3_nt: TGCGCCAGCAGCTTGTCTGGGGGCGCGCGATTAGCCGAGCAGTACTTC
cdr3_aa: CASSLSGGARLAEQYF

clone_size: NA
v_call: TRBV2
cdr3_length: 14
j_call: TRBJ1-5
d_call: NA
cdr3_nt: TGTGCCAGCAGCGTGACAGATAGCAATCAGCCCCAGCATTTT
cdr3_aa: CASSVTDSNQPQHF

clone_size: NA
v_call: TRBV7-2
cdr3_length: 17
j_call: TRBJ1-2
d_call: NA
cdr3_nt: TGTGCCAGCAGCCGTGTGGCCCAGGGAGGGGGTAACTATGGCTACACCTTC
cdr3_aa: CASSRVAQGGGNYGYTF

clone_size: NA
v_call: TRBV19
cdr3_length: 13
j_call: TRBJ2-2
d_call: NA
cdr3_nt: TGTGCAAGTCGGGTGTCAAACACCGGGGAGCTGTTTTTT
cdr3_aa: CASRVSNTGELFF

clone_size: once
v_call: TRBV21-1
cdr3_length: 18
j_call: TRBJ1-1
d_call: NA
cdr3_nt: TGTGCCAGCAGCAAAGATGGACAAGCCATTATTTCGAACACTGAAGCTTTCTTT
cdr3_aa: CASSKDGQAIISNTEAFF

clone_size: NA
v_call: TRBV7-9
cdr3_length: 15
j_call: TRBJ1-4
d_call: NA
cdr3_nt: TGTGCCAGCAGCTTGACACCTGCAACTAATGAAAAACTGTTTTTT
cdr3_aa: CASSLTPATNEKLFF